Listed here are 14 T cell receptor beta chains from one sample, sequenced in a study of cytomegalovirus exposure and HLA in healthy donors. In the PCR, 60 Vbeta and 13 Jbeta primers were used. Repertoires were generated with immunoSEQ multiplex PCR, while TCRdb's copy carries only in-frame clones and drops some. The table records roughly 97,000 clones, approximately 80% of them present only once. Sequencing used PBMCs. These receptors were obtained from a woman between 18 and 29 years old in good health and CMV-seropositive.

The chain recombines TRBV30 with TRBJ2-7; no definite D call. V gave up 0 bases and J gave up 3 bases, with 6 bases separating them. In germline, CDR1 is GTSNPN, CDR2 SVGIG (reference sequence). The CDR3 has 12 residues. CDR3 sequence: CAWSVESYEQYF. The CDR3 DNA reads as TGTGCCTGGAGTGTAGAGAGCTACGAGCAGTACTTC.

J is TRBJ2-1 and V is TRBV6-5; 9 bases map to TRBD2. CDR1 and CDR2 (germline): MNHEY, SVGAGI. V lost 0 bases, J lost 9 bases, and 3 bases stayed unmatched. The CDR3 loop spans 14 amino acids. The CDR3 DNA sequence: TGTGCCAGCAGTTACTCGGGGACTAGCAGTGAGCAGTTCTTC. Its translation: CASSYSGTSSEQFF.

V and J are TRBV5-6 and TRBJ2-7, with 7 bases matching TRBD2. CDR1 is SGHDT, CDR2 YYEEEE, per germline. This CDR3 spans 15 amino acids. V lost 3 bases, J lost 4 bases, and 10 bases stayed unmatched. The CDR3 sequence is CASSWGGSGKYEQYF. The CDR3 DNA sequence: TGTGCCAGCAGCTGGGGCGGGAGCGGGAAGTACGAGCAGTACTTC.

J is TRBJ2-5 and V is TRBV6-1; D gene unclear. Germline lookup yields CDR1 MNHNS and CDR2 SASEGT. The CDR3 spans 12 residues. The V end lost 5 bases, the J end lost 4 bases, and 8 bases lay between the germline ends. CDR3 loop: CASSLFGETQYF. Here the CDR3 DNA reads TGTGCCAGCAGTCTATTCGGAGAGACCCAGTACTTC.

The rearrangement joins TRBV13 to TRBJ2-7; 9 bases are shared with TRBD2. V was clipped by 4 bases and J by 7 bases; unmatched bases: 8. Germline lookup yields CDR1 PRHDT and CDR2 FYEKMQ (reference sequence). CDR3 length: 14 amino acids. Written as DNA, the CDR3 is TGTGCCAGCAGCTCCAGACTAGCGGCACTAGAGCAGTACTTC. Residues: CASSSRLAALEQYF.

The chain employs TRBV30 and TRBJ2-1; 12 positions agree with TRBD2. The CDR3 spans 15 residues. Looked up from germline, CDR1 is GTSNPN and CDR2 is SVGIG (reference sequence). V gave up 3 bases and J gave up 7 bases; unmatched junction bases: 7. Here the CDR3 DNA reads TGTGCCTGGAGGGGTACTAGCGGGAGGTTAAATGAGCAGTTCTTC. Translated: CAWRGTSGRLNEQFF.

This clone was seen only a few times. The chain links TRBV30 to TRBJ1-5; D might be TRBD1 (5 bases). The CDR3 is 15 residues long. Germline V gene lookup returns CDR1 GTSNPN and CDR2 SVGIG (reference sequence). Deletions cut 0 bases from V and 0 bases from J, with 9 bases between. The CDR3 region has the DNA TGTGCCTGGAGTGTACAGACAGTTAGCAATCAGCCCCAGCATTTT. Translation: CAWSVQTVSNQPQHF.

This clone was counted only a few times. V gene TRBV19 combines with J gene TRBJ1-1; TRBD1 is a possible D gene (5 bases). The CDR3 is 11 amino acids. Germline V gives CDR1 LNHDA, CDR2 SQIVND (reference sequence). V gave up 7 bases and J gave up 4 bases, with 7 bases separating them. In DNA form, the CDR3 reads TGTGCCAGTACTAGGGGCACTGAAGCTTTCTTT. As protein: CASTRGTEAFF.

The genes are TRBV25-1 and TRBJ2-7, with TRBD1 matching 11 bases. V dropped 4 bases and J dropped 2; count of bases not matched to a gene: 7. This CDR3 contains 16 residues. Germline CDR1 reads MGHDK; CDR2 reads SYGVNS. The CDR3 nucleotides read TGTGCCAGCAGTGGGGGACAGGGGGGCCCGGCCTACGAGCAGTACTTC. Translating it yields CASSGGQGGPAYEQYF.

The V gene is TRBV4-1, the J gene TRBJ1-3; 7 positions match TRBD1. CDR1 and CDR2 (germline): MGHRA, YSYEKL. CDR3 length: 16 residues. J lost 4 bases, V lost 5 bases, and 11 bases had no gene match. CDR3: CASSGWDSVSGNTIYF. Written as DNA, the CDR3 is TGCGCCAGCAGCGGGTGGGACAGCGTTTCGGGAAACACCATATATTTT.

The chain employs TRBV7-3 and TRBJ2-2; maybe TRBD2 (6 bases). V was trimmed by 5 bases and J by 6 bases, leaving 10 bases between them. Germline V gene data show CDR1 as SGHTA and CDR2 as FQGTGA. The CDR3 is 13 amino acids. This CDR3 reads CASSPWEAGELFF. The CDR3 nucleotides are TGTGCCAGCAGCCCCTGGGAGGCCGGGGAGCTGTTTTTT.

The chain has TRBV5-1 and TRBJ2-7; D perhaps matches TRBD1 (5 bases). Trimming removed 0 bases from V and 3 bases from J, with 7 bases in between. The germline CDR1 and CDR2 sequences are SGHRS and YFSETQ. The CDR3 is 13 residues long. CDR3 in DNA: TGCGCCAGCAGCTTGGGAACAGGCTACGAGCAGTACTTC. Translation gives CASSLGTGYEQYF.

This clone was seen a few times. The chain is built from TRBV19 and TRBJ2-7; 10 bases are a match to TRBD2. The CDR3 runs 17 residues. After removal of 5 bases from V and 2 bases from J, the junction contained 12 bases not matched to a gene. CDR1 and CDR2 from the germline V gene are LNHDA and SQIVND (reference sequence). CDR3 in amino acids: CASSPTALAGVPYEQYF. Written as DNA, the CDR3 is TGTGCCAGTAGTCCCACCGCCCTAGCGGGGGTACCCTACGAGCAGTACTTC.

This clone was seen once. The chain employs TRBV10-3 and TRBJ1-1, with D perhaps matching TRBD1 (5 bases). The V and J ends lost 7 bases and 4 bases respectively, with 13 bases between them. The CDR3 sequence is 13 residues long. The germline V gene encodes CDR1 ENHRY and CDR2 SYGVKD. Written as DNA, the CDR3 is TGTGCCATCACCTCAGGGTTCGGCACTGAAGCTTTCTTT. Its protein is CAITSGFGTEAFF.